Below, 3 T cell receptor beta chains from the same sample are listed, as sequenced in a study of CD8+ T cells in alopecia areata. The authors extracted RNA and reverse transcribed it into cDNA as the sequencing template. Method: immunoSEQ multiplex PCR; TCRdb's copy keeps in-frame clones and lacks some. This table holds 2,000 to 2,500 clones with no singletons; the top ten claim roughly 10%. This sample's time point: mouse skin 3 weeks after grafting. This material consisted of skin, taken at week 3. Source of these receptors: a C3H/HeJ mouse with alopecia areata. The MHC haplotype of this mouse line is H2-k.

This clone counts as medium-sized. Gene names are the mouse ones. The read falls 4 residues short of the CDR3 end, and the missing part is taken from the germline J gene. The chain employs TRBV19 and TRBJ2-1; weak D call: TRBD1 (6 bases). The germline V gene has CDR1 FNHDT and CDR2 SITEND (reference sequence). This CDR3 is 13 amino acids long. The V and J ends lost 0 bases and 6 bases respectively, with 7 bases between them. The CDR3 region is CASSIGRGAEQFF. CDR3 bases read: TGTGCCAGCAGTATAGGCAGGGGTGCT.

This clone qualifies as medium-sized (0.01 to 0.1%). Gene names and germline refer to mouse. Read coverage stops 4 residues before the CDR3 terminus; the germline J gene supplies the remainder. The chain recombines TRBV1 with TRBJ2-3; 9 bases agree with TRBD1. The CDR3 has 15 amino acids. The junction had 4 bases not matched to a gene; V was cut back by 4 bases and J by 2 bases. The germline V gene has CDR1 NSQYPW and CDR2 LRSPGD (reference sequence). The CDR3 bases that were read are TGCACCTGCAGTGGACAGGGGGAAGATGCAGAA. Its protein is CTCSGQGEDAE. The entire CDR3 reads CTCSGQGEDAETLYF.

In this sample, this clone is large (0.1 to 1%). The gene names given are mouse names. The missing CDR3 end, 4 residues past where the read stops, is filled in from the germline J gene. The chain couples TRBV19 to TRBJ2-2; D uncertain. The germline V and J ends were trimmed by 0 bases and 0 bases, with 0 bases remaining between them. This CDR3 has 13 residues. Germline V lookup: CDR1 FNHDT, CDR2 SITEND (reference sequence). The part of the CDR3 DNA that was read is TGTGCCAGCAGTATAGCAAACACCGGG. It yields the protein CASSIANTG. The full CDR3 protein is CASSIANTGQLYF.